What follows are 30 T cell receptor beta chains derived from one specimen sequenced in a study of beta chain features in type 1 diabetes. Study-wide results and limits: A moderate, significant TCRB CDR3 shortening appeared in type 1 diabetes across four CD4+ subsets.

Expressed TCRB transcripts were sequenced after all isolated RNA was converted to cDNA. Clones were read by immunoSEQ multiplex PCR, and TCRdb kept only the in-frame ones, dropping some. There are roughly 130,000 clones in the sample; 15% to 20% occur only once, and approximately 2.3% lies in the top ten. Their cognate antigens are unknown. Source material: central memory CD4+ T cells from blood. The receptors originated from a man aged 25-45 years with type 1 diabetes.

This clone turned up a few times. The CDR3 DNA sequence: TGTGCCATCAGCCCCGGGACCTCTAGCACAGATACGCAGTATTTT. Translated: CAISPGTSSTDTQYF. The chain couples TRBV10-3 to TRBJ2-3, with D tentatively TRBD1 or TRBD2 (5 bases each). Germline-derived CDR1 and CDR2 are ENHRY and SYGVKD. Trimming removed 6 bases at V and 0 bases at J, with 13 bases between. The CDR3 spans 15 residues.

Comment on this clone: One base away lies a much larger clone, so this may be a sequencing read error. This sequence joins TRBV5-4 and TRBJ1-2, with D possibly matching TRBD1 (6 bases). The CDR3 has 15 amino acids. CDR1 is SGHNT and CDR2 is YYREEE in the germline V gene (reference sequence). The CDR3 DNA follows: TGTGCCAGCAGCTCCTACGCGGACAGCCAAACGCGCTACGCCTTC. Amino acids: CASSSYADSQTRYAF.

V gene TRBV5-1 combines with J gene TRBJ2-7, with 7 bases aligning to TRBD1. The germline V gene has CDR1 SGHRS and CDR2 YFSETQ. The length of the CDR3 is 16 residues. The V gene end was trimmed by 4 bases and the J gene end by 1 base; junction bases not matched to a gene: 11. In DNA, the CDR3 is TGCGCCAGCAGCAAAGGACAGGCCCAAAGATCCTACGAGCAGTACTTC. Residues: CASSKGQAQRSYEQYF.

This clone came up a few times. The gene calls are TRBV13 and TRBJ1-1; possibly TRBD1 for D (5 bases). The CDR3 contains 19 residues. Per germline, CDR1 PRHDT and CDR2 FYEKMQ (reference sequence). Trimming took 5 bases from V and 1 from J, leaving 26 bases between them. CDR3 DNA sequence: TGTGCCAGCAGCCTCCTCTTCGATCCCGGGCGAGGGGAGAACACTGAAGCTTTCTTT. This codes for CASSLLFDPGRGENTEAFF.

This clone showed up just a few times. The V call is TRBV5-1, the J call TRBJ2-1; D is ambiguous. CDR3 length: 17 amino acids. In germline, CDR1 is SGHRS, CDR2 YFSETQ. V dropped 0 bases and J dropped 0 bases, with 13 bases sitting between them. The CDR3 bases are TGCGCCAGCAGCTTGGCCGGAGCAGCTGACTCCTACAATGAGCAGTTCTTC. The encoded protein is CASSLAGAADSYNEQFF.

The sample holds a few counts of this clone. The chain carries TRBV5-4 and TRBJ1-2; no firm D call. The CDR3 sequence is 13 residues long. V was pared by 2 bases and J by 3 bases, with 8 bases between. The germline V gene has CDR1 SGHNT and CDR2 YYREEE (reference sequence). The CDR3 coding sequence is TGTGCCAGCAGCTTAGGTTTCGACTATGGCTACACCTTC. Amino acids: CASSLGFDYGYTF.

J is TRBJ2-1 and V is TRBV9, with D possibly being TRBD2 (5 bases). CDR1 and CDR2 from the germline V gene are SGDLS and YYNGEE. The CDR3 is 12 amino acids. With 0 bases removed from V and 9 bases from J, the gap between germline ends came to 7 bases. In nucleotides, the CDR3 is TGTGCCAGCAGCGTAGGGGAGAGTGAGCAGTTCTTC. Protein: CASSVGESEQFF.

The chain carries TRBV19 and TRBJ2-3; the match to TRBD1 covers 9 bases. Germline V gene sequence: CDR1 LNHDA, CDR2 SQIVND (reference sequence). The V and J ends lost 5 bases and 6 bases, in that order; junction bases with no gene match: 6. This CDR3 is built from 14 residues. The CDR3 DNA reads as TGTGCCAGTAGTCGTGACAGGGGGGAGGATACGCAGTATTTT. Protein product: CASSRDRGEDTQYF.

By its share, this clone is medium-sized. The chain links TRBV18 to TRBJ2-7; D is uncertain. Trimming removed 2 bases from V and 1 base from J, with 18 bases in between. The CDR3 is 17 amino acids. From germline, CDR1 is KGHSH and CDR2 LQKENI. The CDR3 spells CASSPRSQDAQSYEQYF. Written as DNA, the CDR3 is TGTGCCAGCTCACCAAGGAGTCAGGACGCTCAATCCTACGAGCAGTACTTC.

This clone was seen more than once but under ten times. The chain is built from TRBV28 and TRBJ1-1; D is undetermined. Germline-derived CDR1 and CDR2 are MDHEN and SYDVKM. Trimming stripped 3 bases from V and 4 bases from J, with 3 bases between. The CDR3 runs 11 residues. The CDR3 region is CASSFLTEAFF. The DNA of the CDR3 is TGTGCCAGCAGTTTTCTCACTGAAGCTTTCTTT.

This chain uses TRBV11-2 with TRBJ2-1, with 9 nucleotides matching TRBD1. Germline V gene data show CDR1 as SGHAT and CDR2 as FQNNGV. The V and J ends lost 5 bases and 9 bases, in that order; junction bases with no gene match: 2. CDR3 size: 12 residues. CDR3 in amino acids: CASSPDRGEQFF. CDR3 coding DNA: TGTGCCAGCAGCCCGGACAGGGGTGAGCAGTTCTTC.

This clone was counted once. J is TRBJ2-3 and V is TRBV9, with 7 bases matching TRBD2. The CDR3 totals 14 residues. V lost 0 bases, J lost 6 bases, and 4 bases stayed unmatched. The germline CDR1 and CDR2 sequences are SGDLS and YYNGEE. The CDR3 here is CASSVEAGDDTQYF. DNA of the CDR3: TGTGCCAGCAGCGTAGAGGCGGGGGACGATACGCAGTATTTT.

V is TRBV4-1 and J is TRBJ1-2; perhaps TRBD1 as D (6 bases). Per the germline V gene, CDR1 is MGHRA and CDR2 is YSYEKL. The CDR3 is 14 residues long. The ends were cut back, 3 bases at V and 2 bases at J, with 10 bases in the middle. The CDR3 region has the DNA TGCGCCAGCAGCCACCTCGGACAGAACTATGGCTACACCTTC. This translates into CASSHLGQNYGYTF.

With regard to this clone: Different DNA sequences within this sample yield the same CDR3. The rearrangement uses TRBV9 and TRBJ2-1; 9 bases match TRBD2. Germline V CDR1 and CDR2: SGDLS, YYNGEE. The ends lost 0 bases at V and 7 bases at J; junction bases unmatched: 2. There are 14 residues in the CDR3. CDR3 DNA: TGTGCCAGCAGCGTAGTGAGCGGGGGGAATGAGCAGTTCTTC. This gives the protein CASSVVSGGNEQFF.

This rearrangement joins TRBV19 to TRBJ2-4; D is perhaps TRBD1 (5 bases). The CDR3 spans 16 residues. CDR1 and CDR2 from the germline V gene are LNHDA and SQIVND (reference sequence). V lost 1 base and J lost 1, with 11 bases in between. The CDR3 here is CASSIGTGAAKNIQYF. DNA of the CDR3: TGTGCCAGTAGTATAGGAACAGGAGCCGCCAAAAACATTCAGTACTTC.

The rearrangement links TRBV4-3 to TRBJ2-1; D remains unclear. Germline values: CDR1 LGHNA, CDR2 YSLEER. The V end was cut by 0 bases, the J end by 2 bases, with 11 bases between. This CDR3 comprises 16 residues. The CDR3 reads CASSQDQTGTYNEQFF. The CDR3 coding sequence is TGCGCCAGCAGCCAAGATCAGACGGGTACCTACAATGAGCAGTTCTTC.

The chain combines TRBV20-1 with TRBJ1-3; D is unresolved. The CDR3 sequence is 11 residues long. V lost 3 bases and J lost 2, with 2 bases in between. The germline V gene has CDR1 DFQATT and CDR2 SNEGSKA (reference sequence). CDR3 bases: TGCAGTGCTAGGGCTGGAAACACCATATATTTT. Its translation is CSARAGNTIYF.

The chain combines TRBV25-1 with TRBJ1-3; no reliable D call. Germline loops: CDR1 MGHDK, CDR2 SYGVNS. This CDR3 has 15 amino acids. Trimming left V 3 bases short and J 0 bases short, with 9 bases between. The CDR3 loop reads CASSEAGDSGNTIYF. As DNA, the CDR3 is TGTGCCAGCAGTGAGGCCGGAGACTCTGGAAACACCATATATTTT.

CDR3 sequence: CASSLSGQQETQYF. DNA for the CDR3: TGTGCCAGCAGTTTGTCGGGACAGCAAGAGACCCAGTACTTC. The rearrangement joins TRBV28 to TRBJ2-5, with 7 bases that match TRBD1. This CDR3 contains 14 residues. V shed 3 bases, J shed 2 bases, and the junction held 3 bases outside the gene matches. Germline V gene data show CDR1 as MDHEN and CDR2 as SYDVKM. The full variable domain, completed using reference TRBV28 and TRBJ2-5, is DVKVTQSSRYLVKRTGEKVFLECVQDMDHENMFWYRQDPGLGLRLIYFSYDVKMKEKGDIPEGYSVSREKKERFSLILESASTNQTSMYLCASSLSGQQETQYFGPGTRLLVL.

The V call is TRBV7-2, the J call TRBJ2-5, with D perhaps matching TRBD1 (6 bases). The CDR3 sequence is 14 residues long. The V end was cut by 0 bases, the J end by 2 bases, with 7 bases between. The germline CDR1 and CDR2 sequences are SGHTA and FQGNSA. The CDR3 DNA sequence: TGTGCCAGCAGCTTAGCGGGACAACAAGAGACCCAGTACTTC. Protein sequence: CASSLAGQQETQYF.

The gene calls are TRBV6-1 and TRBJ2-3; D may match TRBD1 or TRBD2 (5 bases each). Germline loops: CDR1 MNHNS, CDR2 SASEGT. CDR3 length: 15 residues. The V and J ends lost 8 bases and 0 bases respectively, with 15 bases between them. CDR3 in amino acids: CASDYRDLSTDTQYF. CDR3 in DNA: TGTGCCAGCGATTACCGGGACCTTAGCACAGATACGCAGTATTTT.

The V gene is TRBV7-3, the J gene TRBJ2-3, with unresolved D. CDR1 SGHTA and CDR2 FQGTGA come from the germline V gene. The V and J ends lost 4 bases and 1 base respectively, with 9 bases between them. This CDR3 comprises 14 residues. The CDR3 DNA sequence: TGTGCCAGCAGCTCTATAACAGGCACAGATACGCAGTATTTT. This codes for CASSSITGTDTQYF.

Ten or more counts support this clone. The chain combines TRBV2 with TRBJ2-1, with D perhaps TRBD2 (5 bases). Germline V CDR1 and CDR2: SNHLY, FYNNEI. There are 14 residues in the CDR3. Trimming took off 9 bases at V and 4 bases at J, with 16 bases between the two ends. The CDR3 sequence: CASKLVDKYNEQFF. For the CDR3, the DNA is TGTGCCAGTAAACTAGTTGACAAATACAATGAGCAGTTCTTC.

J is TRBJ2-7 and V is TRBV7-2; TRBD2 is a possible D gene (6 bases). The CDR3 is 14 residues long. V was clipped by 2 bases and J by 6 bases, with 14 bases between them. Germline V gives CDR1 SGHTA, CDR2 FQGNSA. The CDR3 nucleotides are TGTGCCAGCAGCTTAAACCAGGGAGGTCGCGAGCAGTACTTC. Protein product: CASSLNQGGREQYF.

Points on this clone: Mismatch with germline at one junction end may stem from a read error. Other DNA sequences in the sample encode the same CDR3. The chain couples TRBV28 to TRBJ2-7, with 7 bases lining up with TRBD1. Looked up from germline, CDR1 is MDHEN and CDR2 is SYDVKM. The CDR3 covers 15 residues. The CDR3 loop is CASSSQRTGSYEQYF. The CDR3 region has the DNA TGTGCCAGCAGTTCTCAAAGGACAGGATCCTACGAGCAGTACTTT.

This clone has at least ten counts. The CDR3 is CASSFSGRNTEAFF. CDR3 DNA sequence: TGTGCCAGCAGCTTTAGCGGCAGGAACACTGAAGCTTTCTTT. V and J are TRBV7-9 and TRBJ1-1; D is unresolved. This CDR3 comprises 14 residues. The V gene lost 3 bases and the J gene lost 1 base, with 9 bases spanning the gap. The germline gives CDR1 SEHNR, CDR2 FQNEAQ (reference sequence).

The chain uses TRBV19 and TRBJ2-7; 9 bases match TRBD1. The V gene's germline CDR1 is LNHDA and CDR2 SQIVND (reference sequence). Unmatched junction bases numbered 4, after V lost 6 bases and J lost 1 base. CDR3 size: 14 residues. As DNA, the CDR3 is TGTGCCAGTAGCCGGACAGGGGATTCCTACGAGCAGTACTTC. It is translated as CASSRTGDSYEQYF.

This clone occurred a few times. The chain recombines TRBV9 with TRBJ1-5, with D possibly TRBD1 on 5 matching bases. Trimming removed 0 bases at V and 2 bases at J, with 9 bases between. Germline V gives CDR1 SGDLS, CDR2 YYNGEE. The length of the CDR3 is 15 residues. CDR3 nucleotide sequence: TGTGCCAGCAGCGTAGCCGGGGACGGCAATCAGCCCCAGCATTTT. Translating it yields CASSVAGDGNQPQHF.

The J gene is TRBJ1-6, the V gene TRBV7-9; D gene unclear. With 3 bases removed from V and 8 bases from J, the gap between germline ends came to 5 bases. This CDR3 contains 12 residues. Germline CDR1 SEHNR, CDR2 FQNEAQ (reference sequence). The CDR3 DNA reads TGTGCCAGCAGCTTTGGAGATTCACCCCTCCACTTT. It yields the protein CASSFGDSPLHF.

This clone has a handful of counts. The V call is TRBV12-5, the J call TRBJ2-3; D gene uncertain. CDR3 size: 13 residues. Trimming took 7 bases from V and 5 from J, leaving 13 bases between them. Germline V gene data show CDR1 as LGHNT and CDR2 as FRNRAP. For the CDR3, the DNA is TGTGCTAGTGCATCCCACACAAAAGATACGCAGTATTTT. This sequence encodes CASASHTKDTQYF.